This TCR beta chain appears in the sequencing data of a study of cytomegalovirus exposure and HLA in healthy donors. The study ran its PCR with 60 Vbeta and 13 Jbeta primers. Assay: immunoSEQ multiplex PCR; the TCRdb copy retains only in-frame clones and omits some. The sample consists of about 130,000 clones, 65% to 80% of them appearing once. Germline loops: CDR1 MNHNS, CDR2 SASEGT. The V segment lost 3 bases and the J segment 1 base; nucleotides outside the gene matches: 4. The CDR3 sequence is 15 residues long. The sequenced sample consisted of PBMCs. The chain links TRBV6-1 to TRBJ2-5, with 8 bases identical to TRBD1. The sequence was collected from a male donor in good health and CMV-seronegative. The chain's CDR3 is CASSEGQVPQETQYF. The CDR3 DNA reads TGTGCCAGCAGTGAGGGACAGGTCCCCCAAGAGACCCAGTACTTC.